This T cell receptor beta chain was identified during a study of CD4+ T cells in melanoma. As for this clone: Its antigen is as yet unknown.

Study-wide findings and caveats: In melanoma, neoantigen-specific CD4+ T cells reportedly differed in differentiation state. CD8+ T cell, macrophage and B cell function reportedly correlated with neoantigen-specific CD4+ T cells.

The CDR3 loop spans 13 amino acids. Trimming shortened V by 8 bases and J by 3 bases, and 12 bases separated the two germline ends. Per the germline V gene, CDR1 is SNHLY and CDR2 is FYNNEI. Only in-frame clones appear in the TCRdb table, and some are missing; sequencing was by immunoSEQ multiplex PCR. The profile covers approximately 47,000 clones, with approximately 92% appearing a single time and 12% taken by the ten largest. Sequencing used peripheral blood. The receptor was isolated from a human donor with melanoma. The V call is TRBV2, the J call TRBJ2-3, with no clear D. CDR3 DNA: TGTGCCAGCCGGGCTGCCCAGACAGATACGCAGTATTTT. Protein product: CASRAAQTDTQYF.